Below, 15 T cell receptor beta chains from the same sample are listed, as sequenced in a study of beta chain features in type 1 diabetes. The isolated RNA, all of it, was reverse transcribed, so expressed TCRB transcripts were what got sequenced. Method: immunoSEQ multiplex PCR; TCRdb's copy keeps in-frame clones and lacks some. The sample has about 410,000 clones; 14% are singletons. The specimen sequenced was naive CD4+ T cells from blood. The receptor source for this set is a man aged 25 to 40 in good health.

A few counts support this clone. The V call is TRBV2, the J call TRBJ2-2, with D unclear. V lost 3 bases, J lost 6 bases, and 5 bases lay in between. The CDR3 covers 12 residues. From germline, CDR1 is SNHLY and CDR2 FYNNEI. CDR3 protein: CASSDGPGELFF. The DNA of the CDR3 is TGTGCCAGCAGTGATGGGCCCGGGGAGCTGTTTTTT.

This clone has more than one count but fewer than ten. The chain combines TRBV18 with TRBJ2-7, with unresolved D. CDR3 length equals 14 residues. V was trimmed by 2 bases and J by 1 base, leaving 9 bases between them. Germline CDR1 is KGHSH and CDR2 is LQKENI. The CDR3, as DNA: TGTGCCAGCTCACCAATTAGTACTTCCTACGAGCAGTACTTC. Translation gives CASSPISTSYEQYF.

The rearrangement uses TRBV30 and TRBJ1-1, with D maybe TRBD1 (5 bases). Germline V gives CDR1 GTSNPN, CDR2 SVGIG (reference sequence). The CDR3 sequence is 14 residues long. The V gene lost 4 bases and the J gene lost 1 base, with 13 bases spanning the gap. The CDR3 is CAWTVGPWNTEAFF. CDR3 sequence (DNA): TGTGCCTGGACCGTGGGACCCTGGAACACTGAAGCTTTCTTT.

CDR3 residues: CASSPRHGQETQYF. CDR3 DNA: TGTGCCAGCAGCCCACGACATGGCCAAGAGACCCAGTACTTC. The chain couples TRBV7-6 to TRBJ2-5, with D uncertain. The CDR3 is 14 amino acids. Germline V gives CDR1 SGHVS, CDR2 FNYEAQ. The V and J ends lost 5 bases and 1 base respectively, with 11 bases between them.

The V gene is TRBV6-1, the J gene TRBJ2-7; perhaps TRBD1 as D (6 bases). The germline V and J ends were trimmed by 4 bases and 5 bases, with 15 bases remaining between them. Germline CDR1 reads MNHNS; CDR2 reads SASEGT. The CDR3 loop spans 14 amino acids. The CDR3 sequence is CASSGGGRIDEQYF. CDR3 coding DNA: TGTGCCAGCAGTGGAGGGGGTAGGATCGACGAGCAGTACTTC.

This clone was observed a few times. V usage is TRBV14 and J usage is TRBJ2-7, with D perhaps TRBD1 (5 bases). CDR3 length: 14 amino acids. Trimming removed 1 base at V and 3 bases at J, with 10 bases between. Per the germline V gene, CDR1 is SGHDN and CDR2 is FVKESK. The CDR3 nucleotides read TGTGCCAGCAGCCAAGCCAGGGCTAGCTACGAGCAGTACGTC. This gives the protein CASSQARASYEQYV.

Only a few counts were recorded for this clone. This chain joins TRBV7-9 and TRBJ1-4, with D maybe TRBD1 (5 bases). The CDR3 totals 15 residues. With 5 bases removed from V and 6 bases from J, the gap between germline ends came to 16 bases. Germline-derived CDR1 and CDR2 are SEHNR and FQNEAQ (reference sequence). In DNA form, the CDR3 reads TGTGCCAGCAGCCTTTCAGGGCCCAAAGATGAAAAACTGTTTTTT. This translates into CASSLSGPKDEKLFF.

This chain links TRBV5-1 with TRBJ2-7; D remains ambiguous. Germline values: CDR1 SGHRS, CDR2 YFSETQ. This CDR3 comprises 14 residues. V gave up 9 bases and J gave up 0 bases, with 16 bases separating them. CDR3 nucleotide sequence: TGCGCCACCCGCCAGAGTGTCAACTCCTACGAGCAGTACTTC. Translated: CATRQSVNSYEQYF.

Here the CDR3 DNA reads TGTGCCAGCAGCACCGGACAGGGGGCTTTGGAGACCCAGTACTTC. Translation: CASSTGQGALETQYF. J is TRBJ2-5 and V is TRBV5-6, with TRBD1 identical over 11 bases. Germline V gives CDR1 SGHDT, CDR2 YYEEEE. This CDR3 contains 15 residues. V gave up 4 bases and J gave up 5 bases; unmatched junction bases: 7.

CDR3 sequence (DNA): TGTGCCAGCAGCGCCCAACAGGGGAACACTGAAGCTTTCTTT. It is translated as CASSAQQGNTEAFF. The V and J genes are TRBV9 and TRBJ1-1; tentatively, D is TRBD1 (6 bases). V was pared by 3 bases and J by 1 base, with 10 bases between. This CDR3 is built from 14 residues. Germline V gene sequence: CDR1 SGDLS, CDR2 YYNGEE. Full variable domain (missing parts from reference TRBV9 and TRBJ1-1): DSGVTQTPKHLITATGQRVTLRCSPRSGDLSVYWYQQSLDQGLQFLIQYYNGEERAKGNILERFSAQQFPDLHSELNLSSLELGDSALYFCASSAQQGNTEAFFGQGTRLTVV.

There are a few counts of this clone. The chain combines TRBV4-1 with TRBJ2-1; possibly TRBD1 or TRBD2 for D (5 bases each). The CDR3 is made up of 13 amino acids. Germline CDR1 is MGHRA and CDR2 is YSYEKL. V dropped 1 base and J dropped 10 bases, with 11 bases sitting between them. This CDR3 reads CASSQVRGSEQFF. The CDR3 nucleotides are TGCGCCAGCAGCCAAGTGAGGGGATCGGAGCAGTTCTTC.

The gene calls are TRBV10-3 and TRBJ2-3, with D maybe TRBD2 (6 bases). The CDR3 has 12 residues. Germline V CDR1 and CDR2: ENHRY, SYGVKD. Trimming left V 4 bases short and J 5 bases short, with 7 bases between. CDR3 DNA sequence: TGTGCCATCAGTGTCGGGAGAGATACGCAGTATTTT. This encodes CAISVGRDTQYF.

V is TRBV4-3 and J is TRBJ2-1; a weak D match, TRBD1 (5 bases). Per the germline V gene, CDR1 is LGHNA and CDR2 is YSLEER. V was cut by 0 bases and J by 7 bases, with 16 bases left in between. CDR3 length: 16 residues. CDR3 sequence (DNA): TGCGCCAGCAGCCAAGAACAGGCAGGTTTTGGGAATGAGCAGTTCTTC. It encodes CASSQEQAGFGNEQFF.

DNA of the CDR3: TGTGCCAGCTCCCGACTAGCGGCACTTAGCACAGATACGCAGTATTTT. It yields the protein CASSRLAALSTDTQYF. The J gene is TRBJ2-3, the V gene TRBV9, with TRBD2 matching over 9 bases. The V gene end was trimmed by 7 bases and the J gene end by 0 bases; junction bases not matched to a gene: 9. This CDR3 is built from 16 residues. CDR1 SGDLS and CDR2 YYNGEE come from the germline V gene.

The chain has TRBV29-1 and TRBJ2-7; tentatively, D is TRBD1 (5 bases). The germline V gene encodes CDR1 SQVTM and CDR2 ANQGSEA. The CDR3 consists of 12 residues. Deletions cut 5 bases from V and 6 bases from J, with 14 bases between. DNA for the CDR3: TGCAGCGTTCAGGTTGGGGCACTCGAGCAGTACGTC. Protein: CSVQVGALEQYV.